The 19 T cell receptor beta chains presented below share a single source sample, sequenced in a study of blood T cells in healthy people across ages. The authors ran a second PCR of roughly 6 to 12 cycles using a sample-barcoded 5' primer and a J-beta primer mix. TCRdb re-analysed the 5' RACE reads in MiXCR, keeping a single row per CDR3 protein. Among hundreds of thousands of distinct CDR3 sequences, about 28% were seen once, and the ten largest hold 15% to 19%. Sequenced sample: blood. The receptors originated from a woman older than 75 in good health.

This clonotype was seen only a few times. The junction departs from the called germline gene at one end, perhaps through a read error. The gene calls are TRBV7-9 and TRBJ2-7; 10 nucleotides line up with TRBD1. The CDR3 length is 16 residues. The germline gives CDR1 SEHNR, CDR2 FQNEAQ (reference sequence). This CDR3 reads CVSSDGDRGGSYEQYF. CDR3 coding DNA: TGTGTCAGCAGCGACGGGGACAGGGGAGGTTCCTACGAGCAGTACTTC.

As regards this clonotype: A much larger clone is a single base away; this may be a read error. This chain joins TRBV30 and TRBJ2-7, with 7 bases identical to TRBD1. The last part of the DNA fits TRBJ2-5 better; the J call may be wrong. This CDR3 spans 14 amino acids. Germline CDR1 is GTSNPN and CDR2 is SVGIG (reference sequence). CDR3 DNA: TGTGCCTGGAGTGTGGACAGGAGGCAAGAGACCCAGTACTTC. Its protein product is CAWSVDRRQETQYF.

The rearrangement joins TRBV20-1 to TRBJ2-3, with D maybe TRBD2 (6 bases). In germline, CDR1 is DFQATT, CDR2 SNEGSKA (reference sequence). The CDR3 totals 17 residues. V was trimmed by 5 bases and J by 5 bases, leaving 26 bases between them. The CDR3, as DNA: TGCAGTGCTGCAGTCCTGGTGGGACGGGGAGCGGGAGATACGCAGTATTTT. Translated, it gives CSAAVLVGRGAGDTQYF.

This CDR3 is CSARDPGLDRQYF. CDR3 bases: TGCAGTGCTAGAGATCCCGGACTAGATAGGCAGTACTTC. The chain has TRBV20-1 and TRBJ2-4; 7 bases are a match to TRBD2. The CDR3 is 13 residues long. The germline CDR1 and CDR2 sequences are DFQATT and SNEGSKA (reference sequence). Unmatched junction bases numbered 9, after V lost 0 bases and J lost 13 bases.

This clonotype was detected ten times or more. The chain is built from TRBV5-6 and TRBJ2-5; D is ambiguous. CDR3 size: 9 residues. The germline gives CDR1 SGHDT, CDR2 YYEEEE. Trimming removed 7 bases at V and 13 bases at J, with 11 bases between. In nucleotides, the CDR3 is TGTGCCAGCCTTAGGGCCCCGTACTTC. Translation: CASLRAPYF.

This sequence joins TRBV9 and TRBJ2-2; no definite D call. V was cut by 0 bases and J by 5 bases, with 8 bases left in between. The germline CDR1 and CDR2 sequences are SGDLS and YYNGEE. The CDR3 is 14 residues long. As DNA, the CDR3 is TGTGCCAGCAGCGTAGCTCCCCTAACCGGGGAGCTGTTTTTT. Encoded protein: CASSVAPLTGELFF.

This clonotype was seen a few times. The V gene is TRBV7-2, the J gene TRBJ2-7; 10 nucleotides line up with TRBD1. The CDR3 covers 17 residues. The J segment lost 1 base and the V segment lost 6 bases, leaving 12 bases of the junction unmatched. Germline assignment: CDR1 SGHTA and CDR2 FQGNSA. The CDR3 bases are TGTGCCAGCAGACACAAGGCCGGGACAGGGGATTCCTACGAGCAGTACTTC. Translation gives CASRHKAGTGDSYEQYF.

In this sample, this clonotype turned up a few times. A much more abundant neighbour one base away suggests this may be a read error. V gene TRBV7-2 combines with J gene TRBJ2-1; D is ambiguous. The closer fit of TRBJ2-7 to the DNA end suggests the J call may be wrong. Germline CDR1 reads SGHTA; CDR2 reads FQGNSA. There are 13 residues in the CDR3. CDR3 loop: CASSLVYGNEQYF. The CDR3 nucleotides read TGTGCCAGCAGCTTAGTTTACGGCAATGAGCAGTACTTC.

This sequence joins TRBV30 and TRBJ2-3; D remains unclear. V dropped 0 bases and J dropped 5 bases, with 6 bases sitting between them. This CDR3 has 12 amino acids. Germline V gives CDR1 GTSNPN, CDR2 SVGIG (reference sequence). The CDR3 is CAWSVRVDTQYF. The CDR3, as DNA: TGTGCCTGGAGTGTACGGGTAGATACGCAGTATTTT.

This clonotype occurred a few times. V and J are TRBV30 and TRBJ1-5; tentative D call: TRBD1 (6 bases). Germline CDR1 is GTSNPN and CDR2 is SVGIG (reference sequence). The CDR3 length is 13 residues. Trimming took off 7 bases at V and 6 bases at J, with 16 bases between the two ends. The CDR3 spells CALAGAGPQPQHF. The CDR3 nucleotides read TGTGCCTTGGCGGGGGCAGGGCCTCAGCCCCAGCATTTT.

On this clonotype itself: A much larger clone is a single base away; this may be a read error. The chain recombines TRBV3-1 with TRBJ2-1, with a tentative D call TRBD1 (6 bases). Germline CDR1 and CDR2: LGHDT and YNNKEL (reference sequence). Trimming removed 5 bases at V and 7 bases at J, with 15 bases between. CDR3 length: 14 residues. CDR3: CASSGGPTGNEQFF. The DNA for the CDR3 is TGTGCCAGCAGCGGGGGCCCCACGGGGAATGAGCAGTTCTTC.

The table lists this clonotype with a few counts. A read error is possible here, since a much larger clone lies one base away. The J gene is TRBJ2-5, the V gene TRBV10-3; 9 bases fit TRBD1. The CDR3 totals 14 residues. CDR1 and CDR2 from the germline V gene are ENHRY and SYGVKD. In DNA, the CDR3 is TGTGCCATCAGTGAGTCGACAGGGGGAGAGGCCCAGTACTTC. Its protein product is CAISESTGGEAQYF.

This clonotype has at least ten counts. This chain connects TRBV30 to TRBJ1-2; 9 nucleotides agree with TRBD1. The CDR3 runs 13 residues. Germline V lookup: CDR1 GTSNPN, CDR2 SVGIG (reference sequence). Trimming took 5 bases from V and 7 from J; bases not matched to a gene: 8. CDR3 sequence reads: CAWQGDRAGGYTF. CDR3 in DNA: TGTGCCTGGCAAGGGGACAGGGCGGGTGGCTACACCTTC.

This clonotype was observed a few times. The junction differs from germline at one of its ends, possibly a read error. The rearrangement joins TRBV6-2 or TRBV6-3 to TRBJ2-1; D unresolved. This CDR3 comprises 14 residues. The V gene's germline CDR1 is MNHEY and CDR2 SVGEGT. This CDR3 is CASRPRSSYDEQFF. As DNA, the CDR3 is TGTGCCAGCAGACCCAGGAGCTCCTACGATGAGCAGTTCTTC.

This clonotype was picked up a small number of times. This may come from a read error, since a much larger clone is one base off. The V gene is TRBV7-9, the J gene TRBJ1-2, with no clear D. Trimming took 4 bases from V and 2 from J, leaving 11 bases between them. This CDR3 is 14 amino acids long. Germline CDR1 is SEHNR and CDR2 is FQNEAQ (reference sequence). The DNA of the CDR3 is TGTGCCAGCAGCTCCGCCTCCGAAAACTATGGCTACACCTTC. Amino acids: CASSSASENYGYTF.

This clonotype occurred many times. V is TRBV7-2 and J is TRBJ2-1; D is possibly TRBD1 (6 bases). CDR3 size: 22 residues. The germline V gene has CDR1 SGHTA and CDR2 FQGNSA. V gave up 1 base and J gave up 0 bases, with 28 bases separating them. CDR3 protein: CASSLGGWAGAKLDSSYNEQFF. In DNA form, the CDR3 reads TGTGCCAGCAGCTTAGGGGGTTGGGCAGGGGCGAAATTGGATAGCTCCTACAATGAGCAGTTCTTC. The full variable domain, in which reference TRBV7-2 and TRBJ2-1 provide the parts outside the CDR3, is GAGVSQSPSNKVTEKGKDVELRCDPISGHTALYWYRQSLGQGLEFLIYFQGNSAPDKSGLPSDRFSAERTGGSVSTLTIQRTQQEDSAVYLCASSLGGWAGAKLDSSYNEQFFGPGTRLTVL.

The table lists this clonotype with many counts. The chain carries TRBV20-1 and TRBJ2-7, with D maybe TRBD1 (5 bases). The germline V gene has CDR1 DFQATT and CDR2 SNEGSKA (reference sequence). The V and J ends lost 2 bases and 5 bases respectively, with 16 bases between them. The CDR3 sequence is 14 residues long. The CDR3 reads CSARSPAGPHEQYF. The CDR3 region has the DNA TGCAGTGCTAGATCCCCAGCAGGGCCCCACGAGCAGTACTTC.

Points on this clonotype: The germline gene is not matched at one end of the junction; a read error may be the cause. This chain connects TRBV6-2 or TRBV6-3 to TRBJ2-1; no reliable D call. CDR1 MNHEY and CDR2 SVGEGT come from the germline V gene. The CDR3 sequence is 13 residues long. The CDR3 sequence: CAGRRSAYNEQFF. In nucleotides, the CDR3 is TGTGCCGGCAGACGATCGGCCTACAATGAGCAGTTCTTC.

As for this clonotype: A read error is possible here, since a much larger clone lies one base away. As DNA, the CDR3 is TGTACCAGCAGCTTAGATGGTAAGGGCGAGCAGTTCTTC. It codes for CTSSLDGKGEQFF. The J gene is TRBJ2-1, the V gene TRBV11-2; D is undetermined. The CDR3 is 13 amino acids. CDR1 and CDR2 from the germline V gene are SGHAT and FQNNGV. The full variable domain, rest sourced from reference TRBV11-2 and TRBJ2-1, is EAGVAQSPRYKIIEKRQSVAFWCNPISGHATLYWYQQILGQGPKLLIQFQNNGVVDDSQLPKDRFSAERLKGVDSTLKIQPAKLEDSAVYLCTSSLDGKGEQFFGPGTRLTVL.